This T cell receptor beta chain was observed in a study of PD-L1 blockade in urothelial cancer. Study context: Patients had received 0 to 3 prior chemotherapy regimens.

The length of the CDR3 is 14 residues. Germline trimming cut 6 bases from V and 4 bases from J; bases unmatched to any gene: 6. From germline, CDR1 is LNHDA and CDR2 SQIVND (reference sequence). This table comes from immunoSEQ multiplex PCR, and its TCRdb copy is limited to in-frame clones, with some not included. The table has 30,000 to 40,000 clones, 83% seen once. This chain connects TRBV19 to TRBJ2-3; TRBD2 matches at 8 bases. The input for sequencing was PBMCs, taken around atezolizumab (anti-PD-L1) treatment. The receptor comes from a man in his sixties with urothelial cancer. The CDR3 nucleotides are TGTGCCAGTAGGGCGCGGGAGGAGTCAGATACGCAGTATTTT. The encoded protein is CASRAREESDTQYF.